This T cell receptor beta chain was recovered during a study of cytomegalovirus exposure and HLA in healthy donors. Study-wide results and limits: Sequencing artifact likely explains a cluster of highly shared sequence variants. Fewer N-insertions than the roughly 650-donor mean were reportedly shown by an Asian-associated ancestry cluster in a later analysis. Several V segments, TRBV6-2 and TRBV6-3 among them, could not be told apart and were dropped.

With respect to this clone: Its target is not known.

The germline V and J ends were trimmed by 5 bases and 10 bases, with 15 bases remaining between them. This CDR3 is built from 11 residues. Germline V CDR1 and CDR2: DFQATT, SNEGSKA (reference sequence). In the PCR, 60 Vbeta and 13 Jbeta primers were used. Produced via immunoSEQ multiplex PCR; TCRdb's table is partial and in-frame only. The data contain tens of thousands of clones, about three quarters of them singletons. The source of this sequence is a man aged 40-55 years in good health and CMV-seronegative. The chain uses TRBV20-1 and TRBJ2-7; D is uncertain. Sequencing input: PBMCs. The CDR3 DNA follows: TGCAGTGCTTTGACACAACTCGCCCAGTACTTC. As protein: CSALTQLAQYF.